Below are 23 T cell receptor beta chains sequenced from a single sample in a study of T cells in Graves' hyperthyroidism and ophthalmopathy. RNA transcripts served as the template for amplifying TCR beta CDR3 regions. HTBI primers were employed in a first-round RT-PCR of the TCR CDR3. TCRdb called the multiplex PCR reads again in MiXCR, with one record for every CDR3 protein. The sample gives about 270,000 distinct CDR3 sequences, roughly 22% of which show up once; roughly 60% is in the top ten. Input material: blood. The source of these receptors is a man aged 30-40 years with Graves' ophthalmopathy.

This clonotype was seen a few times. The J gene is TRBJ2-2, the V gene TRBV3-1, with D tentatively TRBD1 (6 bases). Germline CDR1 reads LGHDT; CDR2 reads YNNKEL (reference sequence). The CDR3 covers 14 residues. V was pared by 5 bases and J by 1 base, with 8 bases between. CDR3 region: CASSSQGNTGELFF. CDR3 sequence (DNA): TGTGCCAGCAGCTCACAGGGGAACACCGGGGAGCTGTTTTTT.

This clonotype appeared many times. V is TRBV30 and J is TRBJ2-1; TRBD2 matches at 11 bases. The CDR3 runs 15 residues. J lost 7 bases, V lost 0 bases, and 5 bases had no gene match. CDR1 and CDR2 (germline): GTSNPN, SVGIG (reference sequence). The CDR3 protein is CAWSVHSGRVNEQFF. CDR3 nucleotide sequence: TGTGCCTGGAGTGTACATAGCGGGAGGGTTAATGAGCAGTTCTTC.

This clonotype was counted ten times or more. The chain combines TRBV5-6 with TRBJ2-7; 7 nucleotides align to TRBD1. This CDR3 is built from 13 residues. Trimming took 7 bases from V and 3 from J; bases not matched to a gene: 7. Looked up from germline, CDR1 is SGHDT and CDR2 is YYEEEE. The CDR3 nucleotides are TGTGCCAGCCGCCGGACAGGCAACTACGAGCAGTACTTC. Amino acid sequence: CASRRTGNYEQYF.

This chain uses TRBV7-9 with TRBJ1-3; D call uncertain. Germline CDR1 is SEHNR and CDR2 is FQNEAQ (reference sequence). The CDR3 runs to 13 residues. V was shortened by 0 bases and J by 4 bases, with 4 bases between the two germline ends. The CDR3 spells CASSLAYGNTIYF. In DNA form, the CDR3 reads TGTGCCAGCAGCTTAGCATACGGAAACACCATATATTTT.

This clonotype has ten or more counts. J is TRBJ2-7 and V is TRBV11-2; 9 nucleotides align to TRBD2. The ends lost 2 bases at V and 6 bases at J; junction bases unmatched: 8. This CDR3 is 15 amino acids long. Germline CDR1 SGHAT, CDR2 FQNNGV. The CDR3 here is CASSLSAGGWGEQYF. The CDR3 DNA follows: TGTGCCAGCAGCTTATCAGCGGGAGGTTGGGGCGAGCAGTACTTC.

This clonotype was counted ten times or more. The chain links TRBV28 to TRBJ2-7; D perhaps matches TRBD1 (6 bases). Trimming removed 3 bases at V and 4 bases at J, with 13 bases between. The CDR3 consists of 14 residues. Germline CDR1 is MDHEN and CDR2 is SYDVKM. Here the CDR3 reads CASSFGQRLYEQYF. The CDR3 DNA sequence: TGTGCCAGCAGTTTCGGACAGAGGCTATACGAGCAGTACTTC. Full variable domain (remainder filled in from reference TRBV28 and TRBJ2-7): DVKVTQSSRYLVKRTGEKVFLECVQDMDHENMFWYRQDPGLGLRLIYFSYDVKMKEKGDIPEGYSVSREKKERFSLILESASTNQTSMYLCASSFGQRLYEQYFGPGTRLTVT.

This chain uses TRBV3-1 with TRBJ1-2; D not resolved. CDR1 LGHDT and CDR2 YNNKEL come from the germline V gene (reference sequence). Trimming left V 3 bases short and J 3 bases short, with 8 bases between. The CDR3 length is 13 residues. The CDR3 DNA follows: TGTGCCAGCAGCCATGAAGGGCACTATGGCTACACCTTC. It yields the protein CASSHEGHYGYTF.

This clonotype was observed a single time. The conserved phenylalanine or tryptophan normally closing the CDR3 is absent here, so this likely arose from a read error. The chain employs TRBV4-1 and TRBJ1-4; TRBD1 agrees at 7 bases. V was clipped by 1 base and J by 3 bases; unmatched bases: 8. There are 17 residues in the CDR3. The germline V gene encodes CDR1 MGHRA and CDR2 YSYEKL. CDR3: CASSQGSTGTANEKLFL. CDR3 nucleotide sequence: TGCGCCAGCAGCCAAGGATCTACCGGGACAGCTAATGAAAAACTGTTTTTA.

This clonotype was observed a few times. The CDR3 sequence is CATSGTSGYRADVYNEQFF. As DNA, the CDR3 is TGTGCCACCAGTGGGACTAGCGGGTACCGCGCGGACGTATACAATGAGCAGTTCTTC. The chain employs TRBV24-1 and TRBJ2-1; 11 bases line up with TRBD2. Germline CDR1 KGHDR, CDR2 SFDVKD. J lost 4 bases, V lost 5 bases, and 15 bases had no gene match. The CDR3 spans 19 residues.

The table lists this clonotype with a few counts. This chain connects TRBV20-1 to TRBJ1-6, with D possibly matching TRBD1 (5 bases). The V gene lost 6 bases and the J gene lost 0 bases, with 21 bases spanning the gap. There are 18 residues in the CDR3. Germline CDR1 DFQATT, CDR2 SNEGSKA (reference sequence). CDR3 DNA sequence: TGCAGTGCGGGGGACCCCGGACGGACGAGCTCCTATAATTCACCCCTCCACTTT. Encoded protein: CSAGDPGRTSSYNSPLHF.

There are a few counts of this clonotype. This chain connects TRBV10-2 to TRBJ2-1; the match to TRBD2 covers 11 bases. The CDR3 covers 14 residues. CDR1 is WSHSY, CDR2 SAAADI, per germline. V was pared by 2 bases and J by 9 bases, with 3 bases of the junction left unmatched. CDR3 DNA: TGCGCCAGCAGTGAGACTAGCGGGAGCGGTGAGCAGTTCTTC. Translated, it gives CASSETSGSGEQFF.

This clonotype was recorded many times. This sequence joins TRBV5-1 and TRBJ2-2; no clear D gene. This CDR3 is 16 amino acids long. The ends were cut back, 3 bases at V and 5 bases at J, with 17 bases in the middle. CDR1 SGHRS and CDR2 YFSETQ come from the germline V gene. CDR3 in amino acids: CASSSSLLLGTGELFF. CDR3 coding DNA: TGCGCCAGCAGCTCTTCTCTGTTACTTGGGACCGGGGAGCTGTTTTTT.

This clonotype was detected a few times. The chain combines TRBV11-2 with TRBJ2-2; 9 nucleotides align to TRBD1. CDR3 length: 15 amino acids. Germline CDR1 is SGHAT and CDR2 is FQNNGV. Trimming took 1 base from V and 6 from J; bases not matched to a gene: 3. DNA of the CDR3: TGTGCCAGCAGCTTAGTCACAGGGGGCCCCGGGGAGCTGTTTTTT. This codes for CASSLVTGGPGELFF.

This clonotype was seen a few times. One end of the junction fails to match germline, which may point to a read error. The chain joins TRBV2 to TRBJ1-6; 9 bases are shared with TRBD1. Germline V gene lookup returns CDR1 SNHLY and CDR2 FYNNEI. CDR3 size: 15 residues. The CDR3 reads CASGEGQGKNSPLHF. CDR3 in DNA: TGTGCCAGCGGTGAGGGACAGGGCAAGAATTCACCCCTCCACTTT.

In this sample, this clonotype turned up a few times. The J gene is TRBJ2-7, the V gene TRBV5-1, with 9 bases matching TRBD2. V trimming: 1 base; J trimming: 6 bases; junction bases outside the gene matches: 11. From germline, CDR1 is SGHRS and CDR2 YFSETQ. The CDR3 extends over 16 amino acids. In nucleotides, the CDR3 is TGCGCCAGCAGCTTGTCTGGCGGGAGGGGAGGACTCGAGCAGTACTTC. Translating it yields CASSLSGGRGGLEQYF.

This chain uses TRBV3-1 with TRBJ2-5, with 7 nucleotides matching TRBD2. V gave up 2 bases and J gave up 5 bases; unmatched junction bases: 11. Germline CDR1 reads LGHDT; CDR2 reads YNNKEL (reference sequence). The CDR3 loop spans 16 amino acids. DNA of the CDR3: TGTGCCAGCAGCCAATTTGGGGGGGGAGCGACGGAGACCCAGTACTTC. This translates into CASSQFGGGATETQYF.

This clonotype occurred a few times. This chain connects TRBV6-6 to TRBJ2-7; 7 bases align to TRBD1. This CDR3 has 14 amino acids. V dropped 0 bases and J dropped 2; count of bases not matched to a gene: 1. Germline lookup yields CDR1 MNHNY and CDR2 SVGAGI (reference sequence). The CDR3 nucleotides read TGTGCCAGCAGTTACTCTAGGGGGCCCTACGAGCAGTACTTC. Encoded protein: CASSYSRGPYEQYF.

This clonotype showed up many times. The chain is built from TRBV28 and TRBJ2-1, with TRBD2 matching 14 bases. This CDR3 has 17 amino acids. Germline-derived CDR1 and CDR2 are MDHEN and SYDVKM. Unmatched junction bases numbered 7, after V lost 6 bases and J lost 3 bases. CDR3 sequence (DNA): TGTGCCAGCAGCTTCCGGACTAGCGGGAGGTACTACAATGAGCAGTTCTTC. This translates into CASSFRTSGRYYNEQFF.

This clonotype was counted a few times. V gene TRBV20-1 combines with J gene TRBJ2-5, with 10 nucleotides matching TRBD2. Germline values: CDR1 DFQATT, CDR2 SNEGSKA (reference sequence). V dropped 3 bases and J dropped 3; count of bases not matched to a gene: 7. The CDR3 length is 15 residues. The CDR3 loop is CSASASGSGEETQYF. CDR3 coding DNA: TGCAGTGCTAGCGCTAGCGGGAGTGGGGAAGAGACCCAGTACTTC.

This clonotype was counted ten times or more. The CDR3 DNA is TGTGCCTGGAATGAAATGGGTCATGGTGCAGATACGCAGTATTTT. It translates to CAWNEMGHGADTQYF. The chain employs TRBV30 and TRBJ2-3; no clear D gene. The CDR3 covers 15 residues. CDR1 is GTSNPN and CDR2 is SVGIG in the germline V gene (reference sequence). Trimming stripped 4 bases from V and 4 bases from J, with 18 bases between.

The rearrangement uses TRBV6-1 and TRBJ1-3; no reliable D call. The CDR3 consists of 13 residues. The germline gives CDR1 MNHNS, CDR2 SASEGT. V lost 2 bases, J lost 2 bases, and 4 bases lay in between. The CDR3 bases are TGTGCCAGCAGTGAATCCCCTGGAAACACCATATATTTT. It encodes CASSESPGNTIYF.

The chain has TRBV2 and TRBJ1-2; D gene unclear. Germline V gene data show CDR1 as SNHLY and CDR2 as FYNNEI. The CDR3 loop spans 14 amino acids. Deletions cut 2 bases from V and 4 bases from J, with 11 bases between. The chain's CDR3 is CASSERLRFYGYTF. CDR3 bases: TGTGCCAGCAGTGAAAGGCTCCGGTTCTATGGCTACACCTTC.

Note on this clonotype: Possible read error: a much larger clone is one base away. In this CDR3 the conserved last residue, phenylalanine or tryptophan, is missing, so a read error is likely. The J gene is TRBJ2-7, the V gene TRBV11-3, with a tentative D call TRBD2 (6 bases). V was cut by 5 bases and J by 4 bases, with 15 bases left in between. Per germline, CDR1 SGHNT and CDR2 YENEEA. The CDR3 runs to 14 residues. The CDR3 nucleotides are TGTGCCAGCAGCCCCGGGGCAGGGACTTACGAGCAGTACCTC. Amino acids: CASSPGAGTYEQYL.